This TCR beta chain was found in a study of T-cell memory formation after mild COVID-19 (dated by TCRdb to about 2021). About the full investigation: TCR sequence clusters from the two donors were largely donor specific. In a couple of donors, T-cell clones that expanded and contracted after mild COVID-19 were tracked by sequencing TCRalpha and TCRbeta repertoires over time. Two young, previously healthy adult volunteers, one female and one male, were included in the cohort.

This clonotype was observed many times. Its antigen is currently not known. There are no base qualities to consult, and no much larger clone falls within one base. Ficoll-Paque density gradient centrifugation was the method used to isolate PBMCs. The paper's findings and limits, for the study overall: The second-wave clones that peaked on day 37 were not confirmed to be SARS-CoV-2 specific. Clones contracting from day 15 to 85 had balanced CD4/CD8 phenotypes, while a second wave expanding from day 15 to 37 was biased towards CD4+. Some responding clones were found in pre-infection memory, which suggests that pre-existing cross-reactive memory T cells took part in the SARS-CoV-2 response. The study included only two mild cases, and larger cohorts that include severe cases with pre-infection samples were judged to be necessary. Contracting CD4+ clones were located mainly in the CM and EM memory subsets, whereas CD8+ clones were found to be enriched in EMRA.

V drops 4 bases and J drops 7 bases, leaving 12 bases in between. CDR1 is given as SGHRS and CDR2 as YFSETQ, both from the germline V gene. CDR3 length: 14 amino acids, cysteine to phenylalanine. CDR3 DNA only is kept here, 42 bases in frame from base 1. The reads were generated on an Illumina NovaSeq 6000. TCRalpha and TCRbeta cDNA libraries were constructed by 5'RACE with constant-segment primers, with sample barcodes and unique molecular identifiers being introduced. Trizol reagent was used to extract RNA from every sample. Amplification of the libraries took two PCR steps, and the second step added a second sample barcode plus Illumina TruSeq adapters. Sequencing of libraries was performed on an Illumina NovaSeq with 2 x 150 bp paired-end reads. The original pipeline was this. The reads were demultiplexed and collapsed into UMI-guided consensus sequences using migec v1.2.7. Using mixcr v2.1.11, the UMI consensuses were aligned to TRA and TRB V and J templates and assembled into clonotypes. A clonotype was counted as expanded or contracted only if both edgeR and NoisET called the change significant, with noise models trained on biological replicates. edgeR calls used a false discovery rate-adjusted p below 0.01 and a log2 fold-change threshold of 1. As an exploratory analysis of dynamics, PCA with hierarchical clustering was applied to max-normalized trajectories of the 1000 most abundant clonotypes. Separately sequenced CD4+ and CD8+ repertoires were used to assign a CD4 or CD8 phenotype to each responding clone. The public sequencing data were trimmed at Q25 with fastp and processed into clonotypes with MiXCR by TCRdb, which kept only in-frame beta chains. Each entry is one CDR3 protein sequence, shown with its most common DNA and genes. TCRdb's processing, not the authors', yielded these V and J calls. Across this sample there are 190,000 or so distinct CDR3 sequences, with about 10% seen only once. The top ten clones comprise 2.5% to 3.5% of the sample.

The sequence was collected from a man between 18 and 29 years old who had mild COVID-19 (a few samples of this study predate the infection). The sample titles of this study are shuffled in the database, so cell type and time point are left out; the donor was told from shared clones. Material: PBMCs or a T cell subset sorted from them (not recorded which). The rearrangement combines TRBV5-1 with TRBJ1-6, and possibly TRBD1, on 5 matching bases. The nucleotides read TGCGCCAGCAGCACCGGGACGATGAATTCACCCCTCCACTTT. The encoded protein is CASSTGTMNSPLHF. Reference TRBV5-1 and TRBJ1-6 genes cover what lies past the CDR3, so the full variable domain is KAGVTQTPRYLIKTRGQQVTLSCSPISGHRSVSWYQQTPGQGLQFLFEYFSETQRNKGNFPGRFSGRQFSNSRSEMNVSTLELGDSALYLCASSTGTMNSPLHFGNGTRLTVT.